This passage covers 27 T cell receptor beta chains from one sample sequenced in a study of blood T cell repertoires in COVID-19. The protocol was immunoSEQ multiplex PCR, while the TCRdb copy is restricted to in-frame clones and leaves out a portion. Here the sample spans approximately 280,000 clones, around 90% being singletons. The sample was peripheral blood. The source is a man between 45 and 60 years old with acute or convalescent COVID-19.

This clone was recorded only once. At one of its ends the junction is not consistent with the germline gene, which may arise from a read error. This chain joins TRBV7-7 and TRBJ1-4, with unresolved D. CDR1 is SSHAT and CDR2 is FNYEAQ in the germline V gene (reference sequence). This CDR3 region has 15 residues. In nucleotides, the CDR3 is TGTGCTAGCAGTCCCGCAGGAGGAACTAATGAAAAACTGTTTTTT. Translated, it gives CASSPAGGTNEKLFF. Looking up the rest from reference TRBV7-7 and TRBJ1-4 gives the full variable domain: GAGVSQSPRYKVTKRGQDVTLRCDPISSHATLYWYQQALGQGPEFLTYFNYEAQPDKSGLPSDRFSAERPEGSISTLTIQRTEQRDSAMYRCASSPAGGTNEKLFFGSGTQLSVL.

The chain links TRBV5-6 to TRBJ2-1, with TRBD1 matching over 10 bases. CDR3 length: 16 amino acids. Germline trimming cut 7 bases from V and 4 bases from J; bases unmatched to any gene: 11. Germline CDR1 and CDR2: SGHDT and YYEEEE. The CDR3 sequence is CASGWTGGFSYNEQFF. As DNA, the CDR3 is TGTGCCAGCGGGTGGACAGGGGGTTTTTCGTACAATGAGCAGTTCTTC. The full variable domain, its missing parts supplied by reference TRBV5-6 and TRBJ2-1, is DAGVTQSPTHLIKTRGQQVTLRCSPKSGHDTVSWYQQALGQGPQFIFQYYEEEERQRGNFPDRFSGHQFPNYSSELNVNALLLGDSALYLCASGWTGGFSYNEQFFGPGTRLTVL.

The chain couples TRBV5-1 to TRBJ1-1; 7 bases agree with TRBD1. The CDR3 loop spans 14 amino acids. V lost 6 bases and J lost 6; bases outside the gene matches: 11. CDR1 is SGHRS and CDR2 is YFSETQ in the germline V gene. In nucleotides, the CDR3 is TGCGCCAGCACGGGACCGGGACAGCTTTCTGAAGCTTTCTTT. Translated: CASTGPGQLSEAFF.

The chain is built from TRBV9 and TRBJ1-1, with a tentative D call TRBD1 (5 bases). CDR3 length equals 15 residues. Germline assignment: CDR1 SGDLS and CDR2 YYNGEE. Deletions cut 4 bases from V and 4 bases from J, with 17 bases between. The CDR3 loop reads CASSPQGLGLTEAFF. The DNA for the CDR3 is TGTGCCAGCAGCCCCCAGGGATTAGGGCTCACTGAAGCTTTCTTT.

This clone appeared a few times. The chain joins TRBV5-6 to TRBJ2-7; 13 nucleotides match TRBD2. Germline V gives CDR1 SGHDT, CDR2 YYEEEE. V was pared by 4 bases and J by 2 bases, with 9 bases of the junction left unmatched. The CDR3 has 17 amino acids. In DNA form, the CDR3 reads TGTGCCAGCAGCCTCGGACTAGCGGGGGCCCTTACCTACGAGCAGTACTTC. As protein: CASSLGLAGALTYEQYF.

The chain joins TRBV12-3 or TRBV12-4 to TRBJ1-1, with a tentative D call TRBD1 (6 bases). The CDR3 covers 12 residues. The V end was cut by 4 bases, the J end by 7 bases, with 10 bases between. The CDR3 DNA sequence: TGTGCCAGCAGTTGGCTACAGGGTGAAGCTTTCTTT. Protein product: CASSWLQGEAFF.

This clone was seen only a few times. This chain joins TRBV27 and TRBJ2-7; the match to TRBD1 covers 10 bases. V was clipped by 2 bases and J by 12 bases; unmatched bases: 10. CDR3 size: 14 residues. Per germline, CDR1 MNHEY and CDR2 SMNVEV (reference sequence). The CDR3 is CASSLEDRTGGMYF. CDR3 DNA sequence: TGTGCCAGCAGTTTAGAGGACCGGACAGGGGGGATGTACTTC.

This chain connects TRBV5-8 to TRBJ2-5; tentatively, D is TRBD1 (5 bases). V lost 2 bases and J 3 bases, leaving 5 bases between the germline ends. Germline V gene sequence: CDR1 SGHTS, CDR2 YDEGEE. The CDR3 length is 12 residues. CDR3 residues: CASSLGEETQYF. As DNA, the CDR3 is TGTGCCAGCAGCTTAGGGGAAGAGACCCAGTACTTC.

This chain uses TRBV14 with TRBJ2-1, with D perhaps TRBD2 (5 bases). Trimming cost V 5 bases and J 0 bases, with 11 bases left between them. CDR1 and CDR2 (germline): SGHDN, FVKESK. This CDR3 has 15 residues. CDR3: CASSYGLVSYNEQFF. The CDR3 DNA sequence: TGTGCCAGCAGCTATGGACTGGTCTCCTACAATGAGCAGTTCTTC.

V gene TRBV4-1 combines with J gene TRBJ1-3; TRBD1 agrees at 7 bases. V lost 4 bases, J lost 2 bases, and 8 bases stayed unmatched. The CDR3 loop spans 16 amino acids. Germline-derived CDR1 and CDR2 are MGHRA and YSYEKL. DNA for the CDR3: TGCGCCAGCAGCCCATACGGGACAGAGCCTGGAAACACCATATATTTT. It is translated as CASSPYGTEPGNTIYF.

This clone appeared a few times. The genes are TRBV3-1 (or the pseudogene TRBV3-2) and TRBJ1-2, with TRBD1 as a possible D gene (5 bases). CDR1 and CDR2 (germline): LGHDT, YNNKEL (reference sequence). The V end lost 3 bases, the J end lost 8 bases, and 10 bases lay between the germline ends. The CDR3 is made up of 12 amino acids. The CDR3 here is CASSQGGTGYTF. In DNA, the CDR3 is TGTGCCAGCAGCCAGGGAGGGACCGGCTACACCTTC.

This chain uses TRBV2 with TRBJ1-2, with a possible D match to TRBD1 (6 bases). CDR3 length: 12 amino acids. V was shortened by 6 bases and J by 7 bases, with 12 bases between the two germline ends. The germline CDR1 and CDR2 sequences are SNHLY and FYNNEI. The CDR3 region has the DNA TGTGCCAGCAGGGCGGGGGGCGGTGGCTACACCTTC. Amino acid sequence: CASRAGGGGYTF. The whole variable domain, filled in from reference TRBV2 and TRBJ1-2, reads EPEVTQTPSHQVTQMGQEVILRCVPISNHLYFYWYRQILGQKVEFLVSFYNNEISEKSEIFDDQFSVERPDGSNFTLKIRSTKLEDSAMYFCASRAGGGGYTFGSGTRLTVV.

On this clone: This same CDR3 is encoded by further DNA sequences in the sample. The chain carries TRBV18 and TRBJ1-6; D gene ambiguous. CDR3 length equals 14 residues. The V gene lost 1 base and the J gene lost 8 bases, with 9 bases spanning the gap. Germline loops: CDR1 KGHSH, CDR2 LQKENI. The CDR3 coding sequence is TGTGCCAGCTCACCACGGCAGGATGATTCACCCCTCCACTTT. It codes for CASSPRQDDSPLHF.

CDR3 sequence: CASRDRGPNTEAFF. CDR3 bases: TGTGCCAGCAGGGACAGGGGGCCGAACACTGAAGCTTTCTTT. V and J are TRBV6-5 and TRBJ1-1, with 11 positions matching TRBD1. V dropped 6 bases and J dropped 1; count of bases not matched to a gene: 1. Germline-derived CDR1 and CDR2 are MNHEY and SVGAGI. The CDR3 runs to 14 residues.

This clone appeared once. The J gene is TRBJ2-5, the V gene TRBV27; 15 bases are a match to TRBD2. Germline CDR1 MNHEY, CDR2 SMNVEV (reference sequence). J was trimmed by 4 bases and V by 5 bases; bases with no gene match: 11. This CDR3 has 18 residues. The CDR3 nucleotides are TGTGCCAGCAGTCCCCCCTCTAGGACTAGCGGGGGGGGAGAGACCCAGTACTTC. This gives the protein CASSPPSRTSGGGETQYF.

The V and J genes are TRBV11-2 and TRBJ2-1; 9 bases line up with TRBD2. Germline V gene data show CDR1 as SGHAT and CDR2 as FQNNGV. The CDR3 loop spans 14 amino acids. V trimming: 0 bases; J trimming: 14 bases; junction bases outside the gene matches: 8. CDR3 sequence (DNA): TGTGCCAGCAGCTTAGATCCGGCGGGGGGGTCTGAGTTCTTC. Translation: CASSLDPAGGSEFF.

The chain couples TRBV18 to TRBJ2-7; 9 bases align to TRBD1. V trimming: 3 bases; J trimming: 6 bases; junction bases outside the gene matches: 6. The germline gives CDR1 KGHSH, CDR2 LQKENI. CDR3 length: 14 residues. CDR3 bases: TGTGCCAGCTCACCCCCCGGGACAGGGCCCGAGCAGTACTTC. Translated, it gives CASSPPGTGPEQYF.

J is TRBJ2-1 and V is TRBV11-3; 7 positions agree with TRBD1. In germline, CDR1 is SGHNT, CDR2 YENEEA. Trimming at V came to 6 bases and at J to 7 bases, leaving 9 bases not matched to a gene. The length of the CDR3 is 14 residues. DNA of the CDR3: TGTGCCAGCAGTGTGCAAGGGGGCCGGAATGAGCAGTTCTTC. As protein: CASSVQGGRNEQFF.

The chain is built from TRBV10-3 and TRBJ1-1; D is unclear. CDR3 size: 11 residues. Trimming pared 6 bases from V and 1 base from J, leaving 3 bases between. The V gene's germline CDR1 is ENHRY and CDR2 SYGVKD. The DNA for the CDR3 is TGTGCCATCAGGGCGAACACTGAAGCTTTCTTT. This sequence encodes CAIRANTEAFF.

V usage is TRBV24-1 and J usage is TRBJ2-5, with 9 nucleotides matching TRBD2. CDR3 size: 16 residues. Germline-derived CDR1 and CDR2 are KGHDR and SFDVKD. Trimming cost V 5 bases and J 2 bases; bases outside gene matches: 8. The CDR3 DNA reads as TGTGCCACCAGTGTAGGAGCGGGGGGCCATCAAGAGACCCAGTACTTC. Translated: CATSVGAGGHQETQYF.

The V gene is TRBV4-1, the J gene TRBJ1-4; TRBD1 aligns across 10 bases. The CDR3 totals 16 residues. Germline V gene lookup returns CDR1 MGHRA and CDR2 YSYEKL. The junction had 10 bases not matched to a gene; V was cut back by 4 bases and J by 8 bases. CDR3 in amino acids: CASSPPGQGIGEKLFF. In DNA form, the CDR3 reads TGCGCCAGCAGCCCGCCGGGACAGGGGATAGGGGAAAAACTGTTTTTT.

Only one count was recorded for this clone. The chain combines TRBV6-5 with TRBJ2-7; D may be TRBD1 (6 bases). V was pared by 6 bases and J by 3 bases, with 15 bases between. The CDR3 is 14 residues long. Germline lookup yields CDR1 MNHEY and CDR2 SVGAGI. The CDR3: CASSLVQGNYEQYF. Here the CDR3 DNA reads TGTGCCAGCAGCCTCGTACAGGGAAACTACGAGCAGTACTTC.

This chain uses TRBV2 with TRBJ2-1; D may be TRBD1 (5 bases). Trimming cost V 7 bases and J 3 bases, with 13 bases left between them. CDR1 and CDR2 from the germline V gene are SNHLY and FYNNEI. This CDR3 is built from 14 residues. The CDR3 nucleotides are TGTGCCAGCAAGGGGCCAACTTTCTACAATGAGCAGTTCTTC. This translates into CASKGPTFYNEQFF.

The chain couples TRBV28 to TRBJ2-1, with D hard to call. The V gene lost 3 bases and the J gene lost 3 bases, with 12 bases spanning the gap. The CDR3 runs 15 residues. The V gene's germline CDR1 is MDHEN and CDR2 SYDVKM. CDR3 nucleotides: TGTGCCAGCAGTTTCTATAAATCGGGCTACAATGAGCAGTTCTTC. Residues: CASSFYKSGYNEQFF.

The chain uses TRBV10-2 and TRBJ2-3; weak D call: TRBD2 (5 bases). Trimming shortened V by 5 bases and J by 3 bases, and 12 bases separated the two germline ends. The CDR3 sequence is 14 residues long. Germline CDR1 is WSHSY and CDR2 is SAAADI. The CDR3 nucleotides are TGCGCCAGCAGTCCTGACCGGGGAACAGATACGCAGTATTTT. This codes for CASSPDRGTDTQYF.

This clone was counted only a few times. V and J are TRBV5-4 and TRBJ1-1, with a tentative D call TRBD1 (5 bases). This CDR3 is built from 17 residues. The V end was cut by 0 bases, the J end by 0 bases, with 15 bases between. Per germline, CDR1 SGHNT and CDR2 YYREEE (reference sequence). The CDR3 sequence: CASSLESRRGMNTEAFF. The CDR3 DNA follows: TGTGCCAGCAGCTTGGAGTCGCGGAGGGGAATGAACACTGAAGCTTTCTTT.

The rearrangement uses TRBV9 and TRBJ1-3; D not resolved. Germline V CDR1 and CDR2: SGDLS, YYNGEE. This CDR3 has 15 amino acids. Trimming left V 4 bases short and J 4 bases short, with 15 bases between. The DNA of the CDR3 is TGTGCCAGCAGCCGCGAGGGAACCCTAGGAAACACCATATATTTT. Protein sequence: CASSREGTLGNTIYF.